Shown below are 4 T cell receptor beta chains from a single sample sequenced in a study of T-cell memory formation after mild COVID-19. Via MiXCR, TCRdb re-called the 5' RACE reads, giving one row per CDR3 protein. The table includes nearly 250,000 distinct CDR3 sequences, less than 20% detected once. Sequenced input: PBMCs or a T cell subset sorted from them (not recorded which). Receptor source: an adult woman who had mild COVID-19 (a few samples of this study predate the infection). Cell type and time point are not known.

The V and J genes are TRBV6-6 and TRBJ1-6; D is unresolved. Germline V gene sequence: CDR1 MNHNY, CDR2 SVGAGI (reference sequence). The CDR3 is 12 amino acids. Between the trimmed V and J ends, which lost 2 bases and 9 bases, there was a span of 5 bases. The CDR3 nucleotides are TGTGCCAGCAGTTACGAGATTTCACCCCTCCACTTT. This encodes CASSYEISPLHF.

This clonotype was seen only a few times. This chain links TRBV6-6 with TRBJ2-3; 8 nucleotides match TRBD2. Germline V CDR1 and CDR2: MNHNY, SVGAGI (reference sequence). The length of the CDR3 is 17 residues. V was clipped by 0 bases and J by 2 bases; unmatched bases: 7. CDR3 coding DNA: TGTGCCAGCAGTTACTCCTACTCAGCGGGGGCCACAGATACGCAGTATTTT. Its translation: CASSYSYSAGATDTQYF.

The gene calls are TRBV12-3 or TRBV12-4 and TRBJ1-3; D is unresolved. Trimming took off 4 bases at V and 9 bases at J, with 22 bases between the two ends. There are 16 residues in the CDR3. CDR3: CASSSHSDGASGTIYF. CDR3 in DNA: TGTGCCAGCAGTTCTCATTCGGACGGCGCTTCGGGCACCATATATTTT.

CDR3 in amino acids: CAISGPGQGHVEQYF. The CDR3 bases are TGTGCCATCAGTGGTCCGGGACAGGGGCATGTCGAGCAGTACTTC. The rearrangement uses TRBV10-3 and TRBJ2-7; 10 bases fit TRBD1. In germline, CDR1 is ENHRY, CDR2 SYGVKD. This CDR3 comprises 15 residues. The trim removed 4 bases at V and 6 bases at J, leaving 9 bases unmatched.